The next 27 T cell receptor beta chains were all read from a single sample in a study of control samples from healthy donors and cancer patients. Here immunoSEQ multiplex PCR was the method, and the copy in TCRdb shows in-frame clones only, minus some. The sample lists 150,000 or so clones, 75% to 95% occurring once. The sequenced sample was blood. These receptors were obtained from a middle-aged man in good health.

The chain couples TRBV19 to TRBJ2-1; 8 bases map to TRBD2. V trimming: 1 base; J trimming: 4 bases; junction bases outside the gene matches: 6. This CDR3 is built from 16 residues. Germline CDR1 LNHDA, CDR2 SQIVND (reference sequence). CDR3 protein: CASSIVTSGSYNEQFF. CDR3 bases: TGTGCCAGTAGTATAGTCACTAGCGGTTCTTACAATGAGCAGTTCTTC.

The rearrangement joins TRBV29-1 to TRBJ1-3; D might be TRBD1 (5 bases). CDR1 and CDR2 from the germline V gene are SQVTM and ANQGSEA. Trimming took off 4 bases at V and 0 bases at J, with 13 bases between the two ends. The CDR3 is 15 residues long. The CDR3: CSVVDDRRSGNTIYF. In DNA, the CDR3 is TGCAGCGTTGTCGATGACAGACGCTCTGGAAACACCATATATTTT.

CDR3 sequence (DNA): TGTGCCAGCAGCGTAGGTGAGGAACGCACCTTC. Translation gives CASSVGEERTF. The chain carries TRBV9 and TRBJ1-2; D unresolved. Trimming shortened V by 0 bases and J by 13 bases, and 10 bases separated the two germline ends. In germline, CDR1 is SGDLS, CDR2 YYNGEE. The CDR3 contains 11 residues.

This clone was seen a handful of times. The gene calls are TRBV7-9 and TRBJ1-1; the D is unclear. The ends were cut back, 2 bases at V and 2 bases at J, with 6 bases in the middle. This CDR3 has 13 amino acids. Germline CDR1 and CDR2: SEHNR and FQNEAQ (reference sequence). In DNA form, the CDR3 reads TGTGCCAGCAGCTTACAAGTAAACACTGAAGCTTTCTTT. It codes for CASSLQVNTEAFF.

The rearrangement joins TRBV19 to TRBJ1-4; 12 nucleotides line up with TRBD1. The CDR3 sequence is 17 residues long. The junction had 13 bases not matched to a gene; V was cut back by 6 bases and J by 8 bases. CDR1 and CDR2 from the germline V gene are LNHDA and SQIVND (reference sequence). CDR3 coding DNA: TGTGCCAGTAGCTCCCGGGACAGGGGGCGTCCAATGGAAAAACTGTTTTTT. Residues: CASSSRDRGRPMEKLFF. The variable domain in full, completed from reference TRBV19 and TRBJ1-4, reads DGGITQSPKYLFRKEGQNVTLSCEQNLNHDAMYWYRQDPGQGLRLIYYSQIVNDFQKGDIAEGYSVSREKKESFPLTVTSAQKNPTAFYLCASSSRDRGRPMEKLFFGSGTQLSVL.

The chain employs TRBV6-4 and TRBJ2-7; TRBD2 aligns across 9 bases. Trimming at V came to 5 bases and at J to 0 bases, leaving 14 bases not matched to a gene. Germline V gives CDR1 MRHNA, CDR2 SNTAGT. The CDR3 runs to 18 residues. CDR3 bases: TGTGCCAGCAGTAAGGCGGGGGGGATACAAAGAAGCTCCTACGAGCAGTACTTC. This gives the protein CASSKAGGIQRSSYEQYF.

The chain employs TRBV6-1 and TRBJ1-5, with TRBD1 identical over 7 bases. Germline V gene data show CDR1 as MNHNS and CDR2 as SASEGT. The length of the CDR3 is 17 residues. Trimming removed 4 bases from V and 0 bases from J; junction bases left unmatched: 9. CDR3 sequence (DNA): TGTGCCAGCAGTGCAAACCGGGACAGCTATAGCAATCAGCCCCAGCATTTT. Its translation: CASSANRDSYSNQPQHF.

J is TRBJ1-6 and V is TRBV7-8; TRBD1 might be the D (6 bases). The V and J ends lost 3 bases and 13 bases respectively, with 13 bases between them. The CDR3 runs to 13 residues. CDR1 is SGHVS and CDR2 is FQNEAQ in the germline V gene. CDR3 DNA sequence: TGTGCCAGCAGCTTTGGGGGCAGGTGGCCCCTCCACTTT. Translating gives CASSFGGRWPLHF. Filled out from reference TRBV7-8 and TRBJ1-6, the complete variable domain reads GAGVSQSPRYKVAKRGQDVALRCDPISGHVSLFWYQQALGQGPEFLTYFQNEAQLDKSGLPSDRFFAERPEGSVSTLKIQRTQQEDSAVYLCASSFGGRWPLHFGNGTRLTVT.

Of note for this clone: A junction end diverges from the germline sequence, so it may reflect a read error. V and J are TRBV6-5 and TRBJ1-3, with D hard to call. Germline lookup yields CDR1 MNHEY and CDR2 SVGAGI. The CDR3 extends over 16 amino acids. CDR3 nucleotides: TGTGCCAGCACTTACAGTCAGGTTACCTCTGGAAACACCATATATTTT. Translation gives CASTYSQVTSGNTIYF.

This sequence joins TRBV7-9 and TRBJ1-1, with D possibly being TRBD1 (5 bases). V lost 5 bases to trimming and J lost 8 bases, with 12 bases between them. Looked up from germline, CDR1 is SEHNR and CDR2 is FQNEAQ (reference sequence). CDR3 length: 12 amino acids. Written as DNA, the CDR3 is TGTGCCAGCAGCCCTGAGAAGGGGGAAGCTTTCTTT. This gives the protein CASSPEKGEAFF.

The chain joins TRBV29-1 to TRBJ1-3, with D uncertain. Trimming stripped 7 bases from V and 1 base from J, with 11 bases between. The CDR3 totals 13 residues. Per germline, CDR1 SQVTM and CDR2 ANQGSEA. The CDR3 DNA sequence: TGCAGCGCCCTCGTAAGTTCTGGAAACACCATATATTTT. Its translation is CSALVSSGNTIYF.

This sequence joins TRBV28 and TRBJ2-1; 13 bases are a match to TRBD2. This CDR3 has 14 residues. CDR1 is MDHEN, CDR2 SYDVKM, per germline. The trim removed 6 bases at V and 7 bases at J, leaving 3 bases unmatched. CDR3 region: CASRTSGGANEQFF. In DNA form, the CDR3 reads TGTGCCAGCAGAACTAGCGGGGGGGCGAATGAGCAGTTCTTC.

The chain is built from TRBV30 and TRBJ1-1; D unresolved. The CDR3 consists of 13 residues. CDR1 and CDR2 from the germline V gene are GTSNPN and SVGIG (reference sequence). Between the trimmed V and J ends, which lost 0 bases and 3 bases, there was a span of 8 bases. This CDR3 reads CAWSVEGYTEAFF. CDR3 DNA: TGTGCCTGGAGTGTAGAAGGATACACTGAAGCTTTCTTT.

This chain uses TRBV14 with TRBJ2-2; D may be TRBD2 (6 bases). Germline CDR1 is SGHDN and CDR2 is FVKESK. This CDR3 is 15 amino acids long. With 8 bases removed from V and 5 bases from J, the gap between germline ends came to 18 bases. The CDR3 reads CASSIGGLRTGELFF. The CDR3 DNA reads as TGTGCCAGCTCTATCGGGGGACTGAGGACCGGGGAGCTGTTTTTT.

The V gene is TRBV5-8, the J gene TRBJ2-1, with 10 bases matching TRBD2. J was trimmed by 12 bases and V by 1 base; bases with no gene match: 7. Looked up from germline, CDR1 is SGHTS and CDR2 is YDEGEE. The CDR3 contains 14 residues. Here the CDR3 reads CASSLTSGVNGQFF. The CDR3, as DNA: TGTGCCAGCAGCTTGACTAGCGGGGTCAACGGGCAGTTCTTC.

V and J are TRBV28 and TRBJ1-1; TRBD1 agrees at 7 bases. The CDR3 is 14 amino acids. V lost 2 bases, J lost 4 bases, and 4 bases stayed unmatched. Germline CDR1 MDHEN, CDR2 SYDVKM. The CDR3 nucleotides are TGTGCCAGCAGTTTACCGACAGGGACCACTGAAGCTTTCTTT. The encoded protein is CASSLPTGTTEAFF.

This clone has just one count. The genes are TRBV11-2 and TRBJ2-7, with D unresolved. Trimming cost V 1 base and J 1 base, with 2 bases left between them. CDR3 length: 12 amino acids. Germline CDR1 and CDR2: SGHAT and FQNNGV. In DNA form, the CDR3 reads TGTGCCAGCAGCTTAGGGTCCTACGAGCAGTACTTC. Encoded protein: CASSLGSYEQYF.

This rearrangement joins TRBV28 to TRBJ2-7; D unclear. Germline V gene lookup returns CDR1 MDHEN and CDR2 SYDVKM. This CDR3 contains 13 residues. Trimming took off 2 bases at V and 0 bases at J, with 5 bases between the two ends. CDR3 DNA sequence: TGTGCCAGCAGTTTACCGAACTCCTACGAGCAGTACTTC. This codes for CASSLPNSYEQYF.

The chain couples TRBV7-6 to TRBJ2-7; unclear D gene. The ends were cut back, 6 bases at V and 3 bases at J, with 12 bases in the middle. The CDR3 contains 13 residues. CDR1 SGHVS and CDR2 FNYEAQ come from the germline V gene. The CDR3 region is CASSRTFGYEQYF. The DNA of the CDR3 is TGTGCCAGCAGTCGGACCTTCGGCTACGAGCAGTACTTC. Drawing the rest from reference TRBV7-6 and TRBJ2-7, the complete variable domain is GAGVSQSPRYKVTKRGQDVALRCDPISGHVSLYWYRQALGQGPEFLTYFNYEAQQDKSGLPNDRFSAERPEGSISTLTIQRTEQRDSAMYRCASSRTFGYEQYFGPGTRLTVT.

This chain connects TRBV5-4 to TRBJ1-5; a possible D gene is TRBD1 (6 bases). The CDR3 sequence is 17 residues long. The V gene's germline CDR1 is SGHNT and CDR2 YYREEE (reference sequence). V was trimmed by 0 bases and J by 2 bases, leaving 15 bases between them. CDR3 bases: TGTGCCAGCAGCTTGGGGGGGCCCGGGTTAGGCAATCAGCCCCAGCATTTT. Amino acid sequence: CASSLGGPGLGNQPQHF.

The chain recombines TRBV7-3 with TRBJ1-1; possibly TRBD1 for D (5 bases). This CDR3 spans 13 amino acids. Germline CDR1 is SGHTA and CDR2 is FQGTGA. The V and J ends lost 9 bases and 5 bases respectively, with 16 bases between them. The CDR3 loop is CASSQDIRTEAFF. As DNA, the CDR3 is TGTGCCAGTTCTCAGGACATAAGGACTGAAGCTTTCTTT.

J is TRBJ1-2 and V is TRBV6-5; tentatively, D is TRBD1 (5 bases). CDR3 length: 12 amino acids. Germline values: CDR1 MNHEY, CDR2 SVGAGI. Trimming removed 6 bases from V and 7 bases from J, with 12 bases in between. The CDR3 protein is CASRGMRGGYTF. The DNA for the CDR3 is TGTGCCAGCAGGGGGATGAGGGGTGGCTACACCTTC.

The V call is TRBV18, the J call TRBJ1-6; 10 positions agree with TRBD1. The CDR3 has 16 amino acids. Germline V gives CDR1 KGHSH, CDR2 LQKENI. With 4 bases clipped from V and 10 bases from J, the junction kept 10 bases outside the gene matches. CDR3 sequence reads: CASSLETGGVSSPLHF. The CDR3 nucleotides are TGTGCCAGCTCACTCGAGACAGGGGGCGTATCATCACCCCTCCACTTT.

The CDR3 here is CASSHLGGAFWHEQYF. CDR3 nucleotides: TGTGCCAGCAGCCACCTGGGGGGGGCTTTTTGGCACGAGCAGTACTTC. This chain connects TRBV3-1 (or the pseudogene TRBV3-2) to TRBJ2-7, with a weak D call TRBD2 (7 bases). CDR1 and CDR2 from the germline V gene are LGHDT and YNNKEL (reference sequence). This CDR3 has 16 residues. Trimming removed 3 bases from V and 5 bases from J, with 20 bases in between.

This chain connects TRBV5-1 to TRBJ2-3, with D perhaps TRBD1 (5 bases). The CDR3 is 13 amino acids. V was trimmed by 3 bases and J by 6 bases, leaving 11 bases between them. Per germline, CDR1 SGHRS and CDR2 YFSETQ. The CDR3 sequence: CASSSPGFDTQYF. For the CDR3, the DNA is TGCGCCAGCAGCTCGCCAGGGTTTGATACGCAGTATTTT.

This sequence joins TRBV3-1 (or the pseudogene TRBV3-2) and TRBJ1-1; possibly TRBD1 for D (5 bases). The CDR3 runs to 16 residues. Germline-derived CDR1 and CDR2 are LGHDT and YNNKEL (reference sequence). The ends were cut back, 4 bases at V and 5 bases at J, with 20 bases in the middle. The CDR3 DNA is TGTGCCAGCAGCCCACGACCTGTCAGGGTCGAAACTGAAGCTTTCTTT. This translates into CASSPRPVRVETEAFF.

The chain employs TRBV5-1 and TRBJ1-5; D perhaps matches TRBD1 (6 bases). The germline V gene has CDR1 SGHRS and CDR2 YFSETQ. This CDR3 has 15 amino acids. V shed 0 bases and J shed 5 bases, with 12 bases lying between them. CDR3 nucleotides: TGCGCCAGCAGCTTGGGGGGAGGGGGGGATCAGCCCCAGCATTTT. Amino acids: CASSLGGGGDQPQHF.